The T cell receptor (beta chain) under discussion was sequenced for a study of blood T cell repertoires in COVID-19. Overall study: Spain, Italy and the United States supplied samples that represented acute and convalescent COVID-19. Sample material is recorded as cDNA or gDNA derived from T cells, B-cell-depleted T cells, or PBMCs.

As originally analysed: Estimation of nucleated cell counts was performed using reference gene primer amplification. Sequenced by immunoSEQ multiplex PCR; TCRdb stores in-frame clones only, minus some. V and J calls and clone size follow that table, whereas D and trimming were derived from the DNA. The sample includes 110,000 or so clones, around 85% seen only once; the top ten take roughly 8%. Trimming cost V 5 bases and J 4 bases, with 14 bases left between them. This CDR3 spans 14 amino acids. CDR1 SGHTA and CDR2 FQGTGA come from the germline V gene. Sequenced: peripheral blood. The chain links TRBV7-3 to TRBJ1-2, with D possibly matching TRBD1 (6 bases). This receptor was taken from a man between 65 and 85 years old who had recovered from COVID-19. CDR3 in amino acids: CASSPQGIGYGYTF. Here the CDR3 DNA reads TGTGCCAGCAGCCCGCAGGGGATAGGCTATGGCTACACCTTC. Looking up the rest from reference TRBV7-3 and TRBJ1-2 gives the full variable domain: GAGVSQTPSNKVTEKGKYVELRCDPISGHTALYWYRQSLGQGPEFLIYFQGTGAADDSGLPNDRFFAVRPEGSVSTLKIQRTERGDSAVYLCASSPQGIGYGYTFGSGTRLTVV.